This T cell receptor beta chain was identified in a study of low-dose radiotherapy and immunotherapy resistance in tumors. In the study overall: Intravenous ipilimumab 1 mg/kg every six weeks was given with nivolumab 240 mg every two weeks. For four cycles from cycle 1 day 1, patients took 300 mg oral aspirin daily.

The ends lost 2 bases at V and 7 bases at J; junction bases unmatched: 4. In germline, CDR1 is DFQATT, CDR2 SNEGSKA (reference sequence). CDR3 length: 14 residues. This clonotype has just one count. Priming of first-strand cDNA relied on TRAV- and TRBV-specific primers (covering alpha and beta chains). Amplification, which lasted roughly 22 PCR cycles, used a constant-region primer and V-primer adapter to amplify TCRs. TCRdb re-called the reads through MiXCR, storing one row per CDR3 protein. The sample lists about 64,000 distinct CDR3 sequences, approximately 25% seen once, with 6.5% to 8% in the top ten. Time point indicated: before trial treatment. The study gave donors nivolumab, ipilimumab, aspirin, low-dose cyclophosphamide and low-dose radiotherapy.

The clonotype was recovered from a male donor with rectosigmoid adenocarcinoma. Here the sequenced sample was PBMCs, taken before treatment. This chain connects TRBV20-1 to TRBJ2-1; 11 nucleotides line up with TRBD1. CDR3 amino acids: CSARLDRGQNEQFF. The CDR3, as DNA: TGCAGTGCTAGATTGGACAGGGGGCAAAATGAGCAGTTCTTC.